The present T cell receptor beta chain was sequenced within a study of blood T cell repertoires in COVID-19. About the study: PBMCs, B-cell-depleted T cells, or T cells were the source of the cDNA or gDNA that made up the material.

Seattle patients were enrolled during active infection and followed longitudinally. CDR1 is SGHRS and CDR2 is YFSETQ in the germline V gene. This CDR3 is built from 14 residues. Trimming took 2 bases from V and 4 from J, leaving 10 bases between them. Original data processing: Amplification of reference gene primers was used by the study to estimate nucleated cell counts. Assay: immunoSEQ multiplex PCR; the TCRdb copy retains only in-frame clones and omits some. That table supplies the V and J calls and clone size; D and trimming were determined from the DNA. The data show 120,000 or so clones, over 85% seen once.

This clonotype was sampled from a man aged 60-69 years with COVID-19, enrolled during active disease. The chain combines TRBV5-1 with TRBJ1-3, with D possibly TRBD1 on 5 matching bases. Sequencing was done on a sample of peripheral blood. As DNA, the CDR3 is TGCGCCAGCAGCTTAGCAGGGCGGGGAAACACCATATATTTT. Amino acids: CASSLAGRGNTIYF.